This T cell receptor (beta chain) was sequenced in a study of metastatic and nonmetastatic thyroid tumors (dated by TCRdb to 2019 to 2021). General notes on the study: The researchers compared repertoires between peripheral blood samples and tumor or nodule tissue samples from patients with malignant or benign thyroid disease.

The method behind the library was PCR. The reads were generated on an Illumina HiSeq 4000. High-throughput sequencing was used to profile the CDR3 region of the TCR beta-chain in every patient. The authors' pipeline ran thus. CDR3 differences across clinicopathological groups were used to build a classifier for discriminating distant-metastatic papillary thyroid cancer patients. Repertoire diversity was assessed with the Shannon index, and tumor-blood repertoire similarity with the Morisita-Horn index. Through fastp at Q25 and MiXCR, TCRdb rebuilt clones from the public reads, retaining in-frame beta chains. The V and J calls were not made by the authors but by TCRdb's processing. In this sample the table shows tens of thousands of clones, approximately 17% of which occur a single time. The ten most abundant clones make up roughly 6.2% of the sample. Overall study results and their limits: In both blood and tumor samples, TCR beta diversity was reported to be significantly higher in malignant tumors than in benign nodules.

No patient had received any treatment before thyroid surgery. Patient clinical samples collected from about 2011 to 2018 were retrospectively analysed using T-cell receptor beta sequencing. The germline V gene (reference sequence) supplies CDR1 SEHNR and CDR2 FQNEAQ. Including the terminal cysteine and phenylalanine, the CDR3 comprises 14 residues. Left in the record is the CDR3 DNA by itself, 42 bases read in frame from the first base. Relative to germline, V is missing 0 bases and J is missing 3 bases, with 2 bases of the junction outside any gene match. In this sample, this clone turned up many times. This clone's antigen is unknown. Base qualities are not provided; no much larger clone lies one nucleotide away.

The TCR was taken from a male donor with papillary thyroid cancer or a benign thyroid nodule (not recorded which). Some clones in this sample may be carry-over from other donors' samples. The sequenced material came from blood. The chain links TRBV7-9 with TRBJ2-7; TRBD2 fits 7 bases in the junction. The nucleotide sequence reads as follows: TGTGCCAGCAGCTTAGCCGGGACTAACTACGAGCAGTACTTC. This is translated as CASSLAGTNYEQYF. The CDR3, completed at both ends by the reference TRBV7-9 and TRBJ2-7 genes, gives the full variable domain DTGVSQNPRHKITKRGQNVTFRCDPISEHNRLYWYRQTLGQGPEFLTYFQNEAQLEKSRLLSDRFSAERPKGSFSTLEIQRTEQGDSAMYLCASSLAGTNYEQYFGPGTRLTVT.